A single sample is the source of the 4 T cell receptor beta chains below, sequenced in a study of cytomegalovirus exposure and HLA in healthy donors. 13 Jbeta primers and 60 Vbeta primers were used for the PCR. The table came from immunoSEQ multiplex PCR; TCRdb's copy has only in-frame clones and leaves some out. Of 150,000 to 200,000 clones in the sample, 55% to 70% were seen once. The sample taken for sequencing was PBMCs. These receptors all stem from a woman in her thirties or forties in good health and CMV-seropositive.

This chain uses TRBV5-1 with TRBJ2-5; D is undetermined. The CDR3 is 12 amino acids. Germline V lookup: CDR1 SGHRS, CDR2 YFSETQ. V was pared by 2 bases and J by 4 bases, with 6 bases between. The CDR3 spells CASSFPRETQYF. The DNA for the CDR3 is TGCGCCAGCAGCTTCCCTCGAGAGACCCAGTACTTC.

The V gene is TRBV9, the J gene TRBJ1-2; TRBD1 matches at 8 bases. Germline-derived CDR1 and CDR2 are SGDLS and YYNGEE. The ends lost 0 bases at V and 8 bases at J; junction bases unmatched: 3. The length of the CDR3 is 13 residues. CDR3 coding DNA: TGTGCCAGCAGCGTAGTCAGGGGGCAAGGCTACACCTTC. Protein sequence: CASSVVRGQGYTF.

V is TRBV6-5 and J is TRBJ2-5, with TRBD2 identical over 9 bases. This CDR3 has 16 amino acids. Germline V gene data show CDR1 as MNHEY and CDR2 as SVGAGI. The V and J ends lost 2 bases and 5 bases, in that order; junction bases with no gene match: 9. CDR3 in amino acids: CASSYRAGGRGETQYF. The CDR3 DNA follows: TGTGCCAGCAGTTACCGCGCGGGGGGGCGGGGGGAGACCCAGTACTTC.

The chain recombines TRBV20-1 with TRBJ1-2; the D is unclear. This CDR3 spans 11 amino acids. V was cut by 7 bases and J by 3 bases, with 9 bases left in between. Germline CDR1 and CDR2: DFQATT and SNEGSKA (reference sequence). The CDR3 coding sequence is TGCAGTGGAGCGATAGACTATGGCTACACCTTC. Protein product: CSGAIDYGYTF.